Below, 17 T cell receptor beta chains from the same sample are listed, as sequenced in a study of blood T cells in healthy people across ages. Combining a sample-barcoded 5' primer with a J-beta primer mix, a second PCR ran for roughly 7 to 11 cycles. TCRdb re-called the 5' RACE reads through MiXCR, storing one row per CDR3 protein. The table records some 290,000 distinct CDR3 sequences, around 29% of them present only once. Specimen: blood. The receptor set was obtained from a woman in her sixties or seventies in good health.

This clonotype was counted only a few times. The CDR3 region has the DNA TGCGCCAGCAGCTTGTCGCGCGGGTCCCCCCAAGAGACCCAGTACTTC. Protein product: CASSLSRGSPQETQYF. The chain carries TRBV5-1 and TRBJ2-5; D may be TRBD2 (5 bases). V was pared by 1 base and J by 1 base, with 14 bases between. The germline gives CDR1 SGHRS, CDR2 YFSETQ. The CDR3 runs 16 residues.

The chain joins TRBV12-5 to TRBJ2-1, with D maybe TRBD2 (5 bases). V was shortened by 4 bases and J by 4 bases, with 20 bases between the two germline ends. Per germline, CDR1 LGHNT and CDR2 FRNRAP. The CDR3 consists of 17 residues. The DNA for the CDR3 is TGTGCTAGTGGTTCATCAAACGCGGGCCCATATTACAATGAGCAGTTCTTC. Protein sequence: CASGSSNAGPYYNEQFF.

This clonotype showed up just a few times. A single base separates this from a much larger clone, so it may be a read error. This chain connects TRBV7-2 to TRBJ2-7; TRBD1 might be the D (6 bases). CDR3 length equals 15 residues. From germline, CDR1 is SGHTA and CDR2 FQGNSA. The DNA for the CDR3 is TGTGCCGGCAGCCTGGGTGGGGCAGGGGTCTACGAGCAGTACTTC. It is translated as CAGSLGGAGVYEQYF.

This clonotype showed up just a few times. The chain couples TRBV5-1 to TRBJ2-1; 8 positions match TRBD2. CDR3 length: 16 residues. The V gene's germline CDR1 is SGHRS and CDR2 YFSETQ. Germline trimming cut 6 bases from V and 6 bases from J; bases unmatched to any gene: 14. CDR3 coding DNA: TGCGCCAGCACCCTGCTCCCCGGGACTAGTCCCAATGAGCAGTTCTTC. Residues: CASTLLPGTSPNEQFF. Full variable domain (remainder filled in from reference TRBV5-1 and TRBJ2-1): KAGVTQTPRYLIKTRGQQVTLSCSPISGHRSVSWYQQTPGQGLQFLFEYFSETQRNKGNFPGRFSGRQFSNSRSEMNVSTLELGDSALYLCASTLLPGTSPNEQFFGPGTRLTVL.

This clonotype showed up just a few times. This chain uses TRBV20-1 with TRBJ2-5; tentative D call: TRBD2 (6 bases). The CDR3 sequence is 14 residues long. Germline values: CDR1 DFQATT, CDR2 SNEGSKA (reference sequence). Trimming took 0 bases from V and 11 from J, leaving 19 bases between them. DNA of the CDR3: TGCAGTGCTAGAGACACTAGCCCTGTCACGGGACAGTACTTC. Residues: CSARDTSPVTGQYF.

J is TRBJ1-1 and V is TRBV2; D unclear. The CDR3 has 13 residues. The germline V and J ends were trimmed by 7 bases and 0 bases, with 9 bases remaining between them. Germline loops: CDR1 SNHLY, CDR2 FYNNEI. The DNA for the CDR3 is TGTGCCAGCACCTCTGCAGTGAACACTGAAGCTTTCTTT. This codes for CASTSAVNTEAFF.

The V gene is TRBV7-9, the J gene TRBJ1-1; D uncertain. The CDR3 runs 11 residues. Trimming pared 5 bases from V and 7 bases from J, leaving 8 bases between. Germline V lookup: CDR1 SEHNR, CDR2 FQNEAQ (reference sequence). CDR3 residues: CASSPWVEAFF. Written as DNA, the CDR3 is TGTGCCAGCAGCCCCTGGGTTGAAGCTTTCTTT.

The chain joins TRBV20-1 to TRBJ1-5; 9 nucleotides agree with TRBD1. CDR3 size: 15 residues. V dropped 5 bases and J dropped 5; count of bases not matched to a gene: 10. From germline, CDR1 is DFQATT and CDR2 SNEGSKA (reference sequence). In DNA form, the CDR3 reads TGCAGTGCTCAATGGGACAGGGAAGCTGATCAGCCCCAGCATTTT. Its protein is CSAQWDREADQPQHF.

This clonotype was recorded a few times. The gene calls are TRBV29-1 and TRBJ2-1; a possible D gene is TRBD2 (6 bases). V shed 7 bases and J shed 0 bases, with 22 bases lying between them. The CDR3 is 17 residues long. Germline V CDR1 and CDR2: SQVTM, ANQGSEA. The CDR3 reads CSAAPLGGGGSYNEQFF. CDR3 nucleotides: TGCAGCGCTGCCCCCCTGGGGGGTGGGGGCTCCTACAATGAGCAGTTCTTC.

At least ten counts were recorded for this clonotype. This chain links TRBV9 with TRBJ1-6, with no clear D. CDR3 length: 12 residues. Germline V CDR1 and CDR2: SGDLS, YYNGEE. The V end lost 0 bases, the J end lost 10 bases, and 5 bases lay between the germline ends. The CDR3 nucleotides are TGTGCCAGCAGCGTAGAGGGATCACCCCTCCACTTT. Translation gives CASSVEGSPLHF.

V and J are TRBV7-8 and TRBJ2-1, with TRBD2 matching 11 bases. Trimming cost V 1 base and J 9 bases; bases outside gene matches: 8. Germline assignment: CDR1 SGHVS and CDR2 FQNEAQ. The CDR3 has 16 amino acids. CDR3 nucleotide sequence: TGTGCCAGCAGCTTAGACTCCGGGACTAGCGGCAGTGAGCAGTTCTTC. Translation gives CASSLDSGTSGSEQFF.

This clonotype was seen more than once but under ten times. The chain has TRBV24-1 and TRBJ2-2; D call uncertain. Germline V gene lookup returns CDR1 KGHDR and CDR2 SFDVKD. The CDR3 spans 13 residues. The V gene lost 4 bases and the J gene lost 5 bases, with 7 bases spanning the gap. The CDR3 DNA sequence: TGTGCCACCAGTGAAGGAAATACCGGGGAGCTGTTTTTT. Its translation: CATSEGNTGELFF.

The chain joins TRBV18 to TRBJ2-5; no reliable D call. Germline V gene sequence: CDR1 KGHSH, CDR2 LQKENI. The germline V and J ends were trimmed by 3 bases and 5 bases, with 7 bases remaining between them. The CDR3 extends over 12 amino acids. CDR3: CASSPEFETQYF. The CDR3 DNA reads TGTGCCAGCTCACCGGAGTTCGAGACCCAGTACTTC.

Only a few counts were recorded for this clonotype. The chain combines TRBV10-3 with TRBJ2-5; TRBD2 matches 10 bases. Near its end, the DNA agrees better with TRBJ2-1, so the J call may be wrong. The length of the CDR3 is 15 residues. From germline, CDR1 is ENHRY and CDR2 SYGVKD. CDR3 protein: CAISGLADPLDEQFF. The DNA for the CDR3 is TGTGCCATCAGCGGACTAGCGGACCCTTTGGATGAGCAGTTCTTC.

The chain links TRBV7-2 to TRBJ1-1; maybe TRBD1 (6 bases). Germline V gene data show CDR1 as SGHTA and CDR2 as FQGNSA. This CDR3 comprises 14 residues. V lost 8 bases and J lost 1, with 14 bases in between. The CDR3 here is CASSRTGRNTEAFF. The CDR3 DNA is TGTGCCAGCTCACGAACAGGGCGGAACACTGAAGCTTTCTTT.

This clonotype was detected only a few times. The V and J genes are TRBV4-2 and TRBJ2-2, with no clear D. V was trimmed by 1 base and J by 0 bases, leaving 9 bases between them. The CDR3 is 16 amino acids. The germline CDR1 and CDR2 sequences are LGHNA and YNFKEQ. CDR3 in amino acids: CASSQGYGTNTGELFF. DNA of the CDR3: TGTGCCAGCAGCCAAGGGTACGGAACGAACACCGGGGAGCTGTTTTTT.

This clonotype was seen a single time. The chain has TRBV7-9 and TRBJ1-5; possible D gene TRBD1, 6 bases. This CDR3 has 15 residues. CDR1 is SEHNR, CDR2 FQNEAQ, per germline (reference sequence). Trimming pared 1 base from V and 5 bases from J, leaving 12 bases between. CDR3 sequence (DNA): TGTGCCAGCAGCTTAGATCCAGAGGGGGATCAGCCCCAGCATTTT. Amino acid sequence: CASSLDPEGDQPQHF.